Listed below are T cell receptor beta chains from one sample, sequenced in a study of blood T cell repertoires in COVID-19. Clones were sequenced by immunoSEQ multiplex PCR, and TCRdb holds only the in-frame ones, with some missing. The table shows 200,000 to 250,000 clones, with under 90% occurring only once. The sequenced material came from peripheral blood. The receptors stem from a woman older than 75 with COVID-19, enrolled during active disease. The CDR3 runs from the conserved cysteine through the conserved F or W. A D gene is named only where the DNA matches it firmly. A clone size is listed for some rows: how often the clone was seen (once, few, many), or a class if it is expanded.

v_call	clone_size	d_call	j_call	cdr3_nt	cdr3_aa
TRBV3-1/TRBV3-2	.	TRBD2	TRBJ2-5	TGTGCCAGCAGCCTTAGCGGGGGGTGGACCCAGTACTTC	CASSLSGGWTQYF
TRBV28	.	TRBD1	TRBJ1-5	TGTGCCAGCAGTTTGGGGGGACAGGGGGCGATTCGGCCCCAGCATTTT	CASSLGGQGAIRPQHF
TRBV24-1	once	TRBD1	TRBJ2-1	TGTGCCACCAGTGATGCGGGACAGGGCTCCTACAATGAGCAGTTCTTC	CATSDAGQGSYNEQFF
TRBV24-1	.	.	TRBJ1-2	TGTGCCACCAGTGATTTTCGGCAGGACTATGGCTACACCTTC	CATSDFRQDYGYTF
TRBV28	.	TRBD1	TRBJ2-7	TGTGCCAGCAGTTTTGCCAGGGGGTCTTCCTACGAGCAGTACTTC	CASSFARGSSYEQYF
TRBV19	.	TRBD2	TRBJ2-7	TGTGCCAGTACTACCGGGGGAGCGACTAGCGGGAGCTCCTACGAGCAGTACTTC	CASTTGGATSGSSYEQYF
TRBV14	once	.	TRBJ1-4	TGTGCCAGCAGCCAAGTTCCCGACTCCGGGAAGACTAATGAAAAACTGTTTTTT	CASSQVPDSGKTNEKLFF
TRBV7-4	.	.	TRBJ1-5	TGTGCCAGCAGCTTAAATGGTACAGGGACTAATTTGCCCCAGCATTTT	CASSLNGTGTNLPQHF
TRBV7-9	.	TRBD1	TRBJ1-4	TGTGCCAGCAGCTTGGGGGACAGCTACGAAAAACTGTTTTTT	CASSLGDSYEKLFF
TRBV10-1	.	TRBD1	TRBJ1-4	TGCGCCAGCAGAGGACAGGGAGCGAGTGAAAAACTGTTTTTT	CASRGQGASEKLFF
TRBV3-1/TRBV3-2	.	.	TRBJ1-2	TGTGCCAGCAGCCTCCAACCACGGAGGTTCGCCTTC	CASSLQPRRFAF
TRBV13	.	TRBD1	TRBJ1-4	TGTGCCAGCAGCTCTCGGACAGGGCGAAATGAAAAACTGTTTTTT	CASSSRTGRNEKLFF
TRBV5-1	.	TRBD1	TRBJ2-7	TGCGCCAGCAGCTTGTCGGGGACAGATCCCTACGAGCAGTACTTC	CASSLSGTDPYEQYF
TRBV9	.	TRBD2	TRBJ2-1	TGTGCCAGCAGCGTCTCTCCGGGAGGAAGCAGCGATGAGCAGTTCTTC	CASSVSPGGSSDEQFF
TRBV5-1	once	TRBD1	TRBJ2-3	TGCGCCCGGTGGACAGGCAGCACAGATACGCAGTATTTT	CARWTGSTDTQYF
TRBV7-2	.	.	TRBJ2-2	TGTGCCAGCAGCTTACAGACGAACACCGGGGAGCTGTTTTTT	CASSLQTNTGELFF
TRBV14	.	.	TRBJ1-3	TGTGCCAGCAGCCAAGCAGGGGCCTTCTCTGGAAACACCATATATTTT	CASSQAGAFSGNTIYF
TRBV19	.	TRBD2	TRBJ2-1	TGTGCCAGTAGTATAGCTCTAGCGGGGGAGTTCCGAGGGGGGAATGAGCAGTTCTTC	CASSIALAGEFRGGNEQFF
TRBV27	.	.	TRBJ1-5	TGTGCCAGCAGCGATTCACCCCAGGATAGACAGCCCCAGCATTTT	CASSDSPQDRQPQHF
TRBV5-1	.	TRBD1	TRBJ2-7	TGCGCCAGCAGCTTGGGAGGGGGCGAGATCTACGAGCAGTACTTC	CASSLGGGEIYEQYF
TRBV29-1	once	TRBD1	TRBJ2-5	TGCAGCGCTACTAGACAGGGGTTGGAGACCCAGTACTTC	CSATRQGLETQYF
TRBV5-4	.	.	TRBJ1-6	TGTGCCAGCAGCTCCCTGAGCCAAAGCTCCTATAATTCACCCCTCCACTTT	CASSSLSQSSYNSPLHF
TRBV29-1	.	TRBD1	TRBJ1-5	TGCAGCGTCTCGACAGGGGGCGAAGTTAGCAATCAGCCCCAGCATTTT	CSVSTGGEVSNQPQHF
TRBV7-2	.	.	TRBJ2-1	TGTGCCAGCAGCTCGCAACCGGGACTCTACAATGAGCAGTTCTTC	CASSSQPGLYNEQFF
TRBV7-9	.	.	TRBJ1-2	TGTGCCAGCAGCTTAGAAGCAGGGAATGGCTACACCTTC	CASSLEAGNGYTF
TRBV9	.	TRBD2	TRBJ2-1	TGTGCCAGCAGCCCACGGATGAGCGGGGGCTACAATGAGCAGTTCTTC	CASSPRMSGGYNEQFF
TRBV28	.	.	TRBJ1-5	TGTGCCAGCCAAGCTCTTGCGGGTTCCCAGCATTTT	CASQALAGSQHF
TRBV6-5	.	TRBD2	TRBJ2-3	TGTGCCAGCAGTAATTTAGCGGGAGGCACAGATACGCAGTATTTT	CASSNLAGGTDTQYF
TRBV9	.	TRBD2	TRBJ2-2	TGTGCCAGCAGCGTAGGGCGGGGGGCTGGCGGGGAGCTGTTTTTT	CASSVGRGAGGELFF
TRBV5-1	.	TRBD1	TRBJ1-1	TGCGCCAGCAGCTTACGACAGGGGGGAAGGGACACTGAAGCTTTCTTT	CASSLRQGGRDTEAFF
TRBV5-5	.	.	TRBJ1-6	TGTGCCAGCAGCTTGCAGGCAGGGGACTCACCCCTCCACTTT	CASSLQAGDSPLHF
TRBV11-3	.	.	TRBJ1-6	TGTGCCAGCAGCTTAGGGGGGAGGGGGTATTCACCCCTCCACTTT	CASSLGGRGYSPLHF
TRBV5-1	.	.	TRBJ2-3	TGCGCCAGCAGGGGCCCAGGGTCCACAGATACGCAGTATTTT	CASRGPGSTDTQYF
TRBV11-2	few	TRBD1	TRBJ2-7	TGTGCCAGCAGCGTAACCGGGACAGGGGTTTCCTACGAGCAGTACTTC	CASSVTGTGVSYEQYF
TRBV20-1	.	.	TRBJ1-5	TGCAGTGCTAGTAGCGGTCGGAGCAATCAGCCCCAGCATTTT	CSASSGRSNQPQHF